Each of the 29 T cell receptor beta chains below was sequenced from the same sample in a study of spatial heterogeneity in lung cancer. Study-wide results and limits: In tumors, expanded intratumoral alpha and beta TCR counts tracked mutation counts.

The time point denotes: sample taken at primary tumor resection. These receptors are not linked to any known antigen. TCRdb reanalysed the 5' RACE reads using MiXCR and keeps one entry per CDR3 protein. Of some 97,000 distinct CDR3 sequences detected, approximately 4.4% appear once; the ten largest clones hold 20% to 25%. This material consisted of lung tumor tissue, taken at surgery. All receptors come from a male donor with early-stage non-small cell lung cancer.

This clonotype was seen a handful of times. J is TRBJ1-5 and V is TRBV4-1; unclear D gene. Germline V gives CDR1 MGHRA, CDR2 YSYEKL. The CDR3 covers 16 residues. Trimming removed 0 bases at V and 1 base at J, with 10 bases between. CDR3 sequence: CASSQEVGLSNQPQHF. The CDR3 DNA is TGCGCCAGCAGCCAAGAAGTGGGCCTGAGCAATCAGCCCCAGCATTTT.

This clonotype was observed at least ten times. The chain recombines TRBV30 with TRBJ2-7; 9 bases are a match to TRBD1. Trimming at V came to 0 bases and at J to 8 bases, leaving 2 bases not matched to a gene. Looked up from germline, CDR1 is GTSNPN and CDR2 is SVGIG (reference sequence). CDR3 length equals 12 residues. The CDR3 coding sequence is TGTGCCTGGAGTGTAGGGACAGGGAAGCAGTACTTC. The encoded protein is CAWSVGTGKQYF.

This clonotype was detected many times. The chain joins TRBV5-6 to TRBJ2-1; a weak D match, TRBD2 (6 bases). CDR1 is SGHDT, CDR2 YYEEEE, per germline. V lost 0 bases to trimming and J lost 6 bases, with 10 bases between them. CDR3 length equals 14 residues. The CDR3 spells CASSLGVAVNEQFF. In DNA form, the CDR3 reads TGTGCCAGCAGCTTGGGGGTAGCGGTCAATGAGCAGTTCTTC.

This clonotype showed up many times. The CDR3 nucleotides are TGTGCCAGCATTTCTCTGACAGGGGCTGAAGCTTTCTTT. Amino acids: CASISLTGAEAFF. The chain joins TRBV28 to TRBJ1-1; 8 bases match TRBD1. Germline CDR1 reads MDHEN; CDR2 reads SYDVKM. J lost 6 bases, V lost 7 bases, and 7 bases had no gene match. The CDR3 totals 13 residues.

This clonotype was picked up a small number of times. V is TRBV28 and J is TRBJ2-7, with 7 bases matching TRBD1. The CDR3 length is 13 residues. Germline CDR1 is MDHEN and CDR2 is SYDVKM. Trimming took 6 bases from V and 9 from J; bases not matched to a gene: 11. CDR3 in DNA: TGTGCCAGCAGCGATTATAGGGGGCGCGGGCAGTACTTC. This sequence encodes CASSDYRGRGQYF.

This clonotype was seen ten or more times. The J gene is TRBJ2-1, the V gene TRBV3-1, with D tentatively TRBD1 (5 bases). The CDR3 has 17 amino acids. V dropped 3 bases and J dropped 1 base, with 16 bases sitting between them. Germline CDR1 reads LGHDT; CDR2 reads YNNKEL (reference sequence). The DNA for the CDR3 is TGTGCCAGCAGCCAGGTGGCAGGGTTTGGATCCTACAATGAGCAGTTCTTC. Amino acid sequence: CASSQVAGFGSYNEQFF.

In its sample, this clonotype was seen many times. V and J are TRBV27 and TRBJ1-1; D is undetermined. This CDR3 is built from 15 residues. V lost 4 bases to trimming and J lost 4 bases, with 16 bases between them. Looked up from germline, CDR1 is MNHEY and CDR2 is SMNVEV (reference sequence). The DNA for the CDR3 is TGTGCCAGCAGTTCCCTCCTAAATCTGGGCACTGAAGCTTTCTTT. As protein: CASSSLLNLGTEAFF.

CDR3 amino acids: CASSYTQGLPEAFF. CDR3 DNA: TGTGCCAGCAGTTACACACAGGGTCTGCCTGAAGCTTTCTTT. The V gene is TRBV6-5, the J gene TRBJ1-1; the D gene is possibly TRBD1 (6 bases). CDR1 MNHEY and CDR2 SVGAGI come from the germline V gene. The CDR3 spans 14 residues. V was shortened by 2 bases and J by 6 bases, with 13 bases between the two germline ends.

This clonotype came up many times. V and J are TRBV5-1 and TRBJ2-1, with 10 nucleotides matching TRBD2. Per germline, CDR1 SGHRS and CDR2 YFSETQ. With V trimmed by 0 bases and J by 4 bases, 7 bases remained unmatched. CDR3 length: 17 residues. CDR3: CASSLVASGSSYNEQFF. The CDR3 coding sequence is TGCGCCAGCAGCTTGGTCGCTAGCGGGAGCTCTTACAATGAGCAGTTCTTC.

This clonotype was picked up many times. The V and J genes are TRBV6-2 or TRBV6-3 and TRBJ2-7; D possibly uses TRBD1 or TRBD2 (5 bases each). Per the germline V gene, CDR1 is MNHEY and CDR2 is SVGEGT. CDR3 length: 14 residues. The V end was cut by 7 bases, the J end by 1 base, with 14 bases between. The CDR3 nucleotides read TGTGCCAGCACCCCGGGACGGATATCCTACGAGCAGTACTTC. This codes for CASTPGRISYEQYF.

This clonotype was counted many times. CDR3 sequence: CASSQITTGPNTEAFF. In DNA, the CDR3 is TGTGCCAGCAGCCAAATCACGACAGGGCCGAACACTGAAGCTTTCTTT. This chain uses TRBV3-1 with TRBJ1-1; TRBD1 aligns across 7 bases. The V gene end was trimmed by 2 bases and the J gene end by 1 base; junction bases not matched to a gene: 7. The length of the CDR3 is 16 residues. Germline values: CDR1 LGHDT, CDR2 YNNKEL (reference sequence).

This clonotype was seen ten or more times. The rearrangement joins TRBV28 to TRBJ2-7; 8 bases agree with TRBD2. The length of the CDR3 is 14 residues. The trim removed 7 bases at V and 4 bases at J, leaving 9 bases unmatched. Germline loops: CDR1 MDHEN, CDR2 SYDVKM. The CDR3 loop is CASIQAGGGYEQYF. Written as DNA, the CDR3 is TGTGCCAGCATCCAGGCGGGAGGTGGGTACGAGCAGTACTTC.

This clonotype counts as medium-sized. In DNA, the CDR3 is TGTGCCAGCAGCCACCATAGCGGGAGTGTCACCGGGGAGCTGTTTTTT. Translated: CASSHHSGSVTGELFF. V gene TRBV3-1 combines with J gene TRBJ2-2, with 9 nucleotides matching TRBD2. Germline V gene sequence: CDR1 LGHDT, CDR2 YNNKEL (reference sequence). Germline trimming cut 3 bases from V and 4 bases from J; bases unmatched to any gene: 6. The CDR3 runs to 16 residues. The variable domain in full, completed from reference TRBV3-1 and TRBJ2-2, reads DTAVSQTPKYLVTQMGNDKSIKCEQNLGHDTMYWYKQDSKKFLKIMFSYNNKELIINETVPNRFSPKSPDKAHLNLHINSLELGDSAVYFCASSHHSGSVTGELFFGEGSRLTVL.

This clonotype was detected only a few times. The V gene is TRBV20-1, the J gene TRBJ2-7, with D unclear. Between the trimmed V and J ends, which lost 3 bases and 9 bases, there was a span of 21 bases. Germline V gives CDR1 DFQATT, CDR2 SNEGSKA (reference sequence). The CDR3 is 14 amino acids. CDR3: CSARATGHSLAQYF. CDR3 coding DNA: TGCAGTGCTAGGGCTACCGGCCATTCCTTGGCGCAGTACTTC.

This clonotype occurred many times. The chain employs TRBV20-1 and TRBJ2-1, with 8 bases matching TRBD2. CDR1 and CDR2 (germline): DFQATT, SNEGSKA (reference sequence). The CDR3 runs to 13 residues. The ends lost 5 bases at V and 4 bases at J; junction bases unmatched: 4. The CDR3 DNA follows: TGCAGTGCTCCCCTAGCGGGTTACAATGAGCAGTTCTTC. Protein sequence: CSAPLAGYNEQFF.

This clonotype was observed many times. The chain has TRBV28 and TRBJ2-7; possibly TRBD1 for D (6 bases). This CDR3 spans 13 amino acids. Trimming removed 8 bases at V and 4 bases at J, with 15 bases between. In germline, CDR1 is MDHEN, CDR2 SYDVKM. The CDR3 sequence is CASGQTQGYEQYF. The CDR3 nucleotides read TGTGCCAGCGGACAGACCCAGGGGTACGAGCAGTACTTC.

This clonotype appeared many times. V gene TRBV7-2 combines with J gene TRBJ2-3, with TRBD2 matching 7 bases. The CDR3 consists of 15 residues. The trim removed 5 bases at V and 4 bases at J, leaving 9 bases unmatched. The V gene's germline CDR1 is SGHTA and CDR2 FQGNSA. The CDR3 DNA reads as TGTGCCAGCAGCCATCAGCGGGAACGGGCAGATACGCAGTATTTT. Protein sequence: CASSHQRERADTQYF.

This clonotype was seen ten or more times. V usage is TRBV6-2 or TRBV6-3 and J usage is TRBJ2-3; D remains unclear. The CDR3 runs 12 residues. V lost 8 bases and J 2 bases, leaving 8 bases between the germline ends. CDR1 and CDR2 from the germline V gene are MNHEY and SVGEGT. In DNA, the CDR3 is TGTGCCAGCGCCGCTTCCACAGATACGCAGTATTTT. Protein sequence: CASAASTDTQYF.

This clonotype was counted at least ten times. The DNA of the CDR3 is TGTGCCTGGAGCTTTGGCCTAGCGGGGCTCGCAGACAATGAGCAGTTCTTC. It codes for CAWSFGLAGLADNEQFF. The chain uses TRBV30 and TRBJ2-1; 9 bases fit TRBD2. J lost 5 bases, V lost 3 bases, and 14 bases had no gene match. This CDR3 has 17 residues. Per the germline V gene, CDR1 is GTSNPN and CDR2 is SVGIG (reference sequence).

The chain carries TRBV20-1 and TRBJ2-7; tentative D call: TRBD2 (5 bases). Trimming took 5 bases from V and 1 from J, leaving 12 bases between them. This CDR3 region has 13 residues. Germline V gene sequence: CDR1 DFQATT, CDR2 SNEGSKA (reference sequence). CDR3 nucleotide sequence: TGCAGTGCTGAGACTACTCAATCCTACGAGCAGTACTTC. Its translation is CSAETTQSYEQYF.

This clonotype was counted at least ten times. This chain uses TRBV20-1 with TRBJ2-3; 7 nucleotides agree with TRBD2. Trimming cost V 1 base and J 3 bases; bases outside gene matches: 7. CDR1 is DFQATT and CDR2 is SNEGSKA in the germline V gene (reference sequence). The CDR3 loop spans 15 amino acids. DNA for the CDR3: TGCAGTGCTAGAGGGCGGGAGCGGGCGACAGATACGCAGTATTTT. Translated: CSARGRERATDTQYF.

This clonotype was seen repeatedly, ten times or more. The V and J genes are TRBV20-1 and TRBJ1-1; D unresolved. V lost 0 bases to trimming and J lost 1 base, with 6 bases between them. Germline CDR1 and CDR2: DFQATT and SNEGSKA (reference sequence). The CDR3 extends over 13 amino acids. CDR3 DNA sequence: TGCAGTGCTAGAGATCTTAAGAACACTGAAGCTTTCTTT. This translates into CSARDLKNTEAFF.

The sample holds many counts of this clonotype. The chain uses TRBV29-1 and TRBJ2-3; D is unresolved. With 8 bases removed from V and 6 bases from J, the gap between germline ends came to 24 bases. There are 15 residues in the CDR3. The germline gives CDR1 SQVTM, CDR2 ANQGSEA. The CDR3 loop reads CSFSVSRRGSDTQYF. In nucleotides, the CDR3 is TGCAGCTTCTCGGTGAGTCGGAGAGGATCCGATACGCAGTATTTT.

This clonotype was counted many times. The chain is built from TRBV18 and TRBJ2-2, with D possibly being TRBD1 or TRBD2 (5 bases each). Germline V gene data show CDR1 as KGHSH and CDR2 as LQKENI. V was shortened by 4 bases and J by 2 bases, with 14 bases between the two germline ends. The CDR3 length is 16 residues. CDR3 residues: CASSRLTGSNTGELFF. CDR3 sequence (DNA): TGTGCCAGCTCACGACTAACAGGTTCCAACACCGGGGAGCTGTTTTTT. The whole variable domain, remainder taken from reference TRBV18 and TRBJ2-2, is NAGVMQNPRHLVRRRGQEARLRCSPMKGHSHVYWYRQLPEEGLKFMVYLQKENIIDESGMPKERFSAEFPKEGPSILRIQQVVRGDSAAYFCASSRLTGSNTGELFFGEGSRLTVL.

The V gene is TRBV29-1, the J gene TRBJ2-3; D perhaps matches TRBD2 (7 bases). V shed 5 bases and J shed 4 bases, with 16 bases lying between them. This CDR3 spans 14 amino acids. Germline lookup yields CDR1 SQVTM and CDR2 ANQGSEA. The CDR3 region is CSVSAGASADTQYF. In DNA, the CDR3 is TGCAGCGTTTCGGCGGGGGCAAGCGCAGATACGCAGTATTTT.

The sample holds many counts of this clonotype. The CDR3 protein is CSARDAAGPRDTQYF. In DNA, the CDR3 is TGCAGTGCTAGAGATGCGGCGGGGCCGCGGGATACGCAGTATTTT. The V and J genes are TRBV20-1 and TRBJ2-3, with D possibly matching TRBD2 (6 bases). The CDR3 runs to 15 residues. V was cut by 0 bases and J by 6 bases, with 16 bases left in between. CDR1 DFQATT and CDR2 SNEGSKA come from the germline V gene (reference sequence).

The V gene is TRBV18, the J gene TRBJ2-5; 11 bases agree with TRBD2. Germline V CDR1 and CDR2: KGHSH, LQKENI. This CDR3 is built from 15 residues. Germline trimming cut 1 base from V and 2 bases from J; bases unmatched to any gene: 0. The CDR3 coding sequence is TGTGCCAGCTCACCACGACTAGCGGGGCAAGAGACCCAGTACTTC. It codes for CASSPRLAGQETQYF.

This clonotype was detected ten times or more. The chain has TRBV12-3 or TRBV12-4 and TRBJ2-3, with a possible D match to TRBD1 (6 bases). The CDR3 length is 15 residues. V lost 4 bases and J lost 1, with 12 bases in between. The CDR3 region is CASSYGTSRTDTQYF. The CDR3 region has the DNA TGTGCCAGCAGTTACGGGACAAGCCGCACAGATACGCAGTATTTT.

This clonotype appeared many times. The V gene is TRBV2, the J gene TRBJ2-1, with 8 bases fitting TRBD2. The CDR3 length is 14 residues. J gave up 10 bases and V 5 bases, and 10 bases lay outside the gene matches. The germline gives CDR1 SNHLY, CDR2 FYNNEI. CDR3 sequence: CASSRISGRGEQFF. CDR3 sequence (DNA): TGTGCCAGCAGTCGGATCAGCGGGAGAGGGGAGCAGTTCTTC.